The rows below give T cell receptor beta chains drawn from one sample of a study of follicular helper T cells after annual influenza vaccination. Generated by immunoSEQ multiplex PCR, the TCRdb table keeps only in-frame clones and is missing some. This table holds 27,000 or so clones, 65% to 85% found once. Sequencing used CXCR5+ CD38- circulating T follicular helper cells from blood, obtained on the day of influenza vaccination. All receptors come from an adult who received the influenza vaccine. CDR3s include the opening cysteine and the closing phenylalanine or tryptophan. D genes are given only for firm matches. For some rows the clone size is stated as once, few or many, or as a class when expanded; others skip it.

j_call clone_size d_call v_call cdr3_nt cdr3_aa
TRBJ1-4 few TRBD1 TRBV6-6 TGTGCCAGCAGGATGGACAGGGGAAATGAAAAACTGTTTTTT CASRMDRGNEKLFF
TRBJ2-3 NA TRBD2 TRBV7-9 TGTGCCAGCAGCCTTGGGTCTAGCGGGAGGTTGTCAGATACGCAGTATTTT CASSLGSSGRLSDTQYF
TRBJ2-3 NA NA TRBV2 TGTGCCAGCCATCCAGGGATAGAAACAGATACGCAGTATTTT CASHPGIETDTQYF
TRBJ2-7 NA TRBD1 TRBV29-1 TGCAGCGTTGGTCGACAGGGGGCCTACGAGCAGTACTTC CSVGRQGAYEQYF
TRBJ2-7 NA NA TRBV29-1 TGCAGCGTGAAAAACCGGGGGACCAACGTCCACGAGCAGTACTTC CSVKNRGTNVHEQYF
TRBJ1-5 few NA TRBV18 TGTGCCAGCTCACCAGAGGAACGAGTAAGTCAGCCCCAGCATTTT CASSPEERVSQPQHF
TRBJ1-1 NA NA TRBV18 TGTGCCAGCTCACCAGGGGAGGTGAACACTGAAGCTTTCTTT CASSPGEVNTEAFF
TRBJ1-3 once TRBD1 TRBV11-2 TGTGCCAGCAGTTTTACCGGGACAGGGAGCAACACCATATATTTT CASSFTGTGSNTIYF
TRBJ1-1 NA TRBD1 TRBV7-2 TGTGCCAGCAGCTTAGTAGGGGGACAGCTGAACACTGAAGCTTTCTTT CASSLVGGQLNTEAFF
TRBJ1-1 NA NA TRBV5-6 TGTGCCAGCAGCTTCAGACTTGGGCCGCGCTCTAGGGGAGCTTTCTTT CASSFRLGPRSRGAFF
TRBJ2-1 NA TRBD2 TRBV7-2 TGTGCCAGCAGCTTAGCGGTCGGGAGGGCCTACAATGAGCAGTTCTTC CASSLAVGRAYNEQFF
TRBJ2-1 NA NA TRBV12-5 TGTGCTAGTGGCCTTCACAGCTACAATGAGCAGTTCTTC CASGLHSYNEQFF
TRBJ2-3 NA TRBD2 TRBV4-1 TGCGCCAGCAGTCCTCTAGCGGGAAGCGCAGATACGCAGTATTTT CASSPLAGSADTQYF
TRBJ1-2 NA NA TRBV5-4 TGTGCCAGCAGGTTGCAAGGGGGCTATGGCTACACCTTC CASRLQGGYGYTF
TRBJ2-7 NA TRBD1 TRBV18 TGTGCCAGCTCACCATACAGGGGGCGCATGGAGCAGTACTTC CASSPYRGRMEQYF
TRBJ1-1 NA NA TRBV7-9 TGTGCCAGCAGCTTTGTCACAGCGAACACTGAAGCTTTCTTT CASSFVTANTEAFF
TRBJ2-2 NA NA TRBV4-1 TGCGCCAGCCGCCCGGTTTTGCGGGGCGGGGAGCTGTTTTTT CASRPVLRGGELFF
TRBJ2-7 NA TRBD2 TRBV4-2 TGTGCCAGCAGCCAGGGATGGACTAGCGGGACAGAGCAGTACTTC CASSQGWTSGTEQYF
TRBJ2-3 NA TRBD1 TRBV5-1 TGCGCCAGCAGCTTGTACAGGGGTGACACAGATACGCAGTATTTT CASSLYRGDTDTQYF
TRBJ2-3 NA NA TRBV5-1 TGCGCCAGCAGCTCTGGGGCGGGACAGAAATCCACAGATACGCAGTATTTT CASSSGAGQKSTDTQYF
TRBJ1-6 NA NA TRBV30 TGTGCCTGGAACCCTTTAGGGAGCTCCTATAATTCACCCCTCCACTTT CAWNPLGSSYNSPLHF
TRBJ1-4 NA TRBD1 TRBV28 TGTGCCAGCAGTTCCCCGACAGGGGGTAATGAAAAACTGTTTTTT CASSSPTGGNEKLFF
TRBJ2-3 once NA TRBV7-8 TGTGCCAGCAGCCCCACCGTCGGGGGTCCAAACACAGATACGCAGTATTTT CASSPTVGGPNTDTQYF
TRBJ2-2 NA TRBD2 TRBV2 TGTGCCAGCAGTGAAGATGGCGGGGGTACCGGGGAGCTGTTTTTT CASSEDGGGTGELFF
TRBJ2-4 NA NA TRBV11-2 TGTGCCAGCAGCCCTCGGGGGATAGCCAAAAACATTCAGTACTTC CASSPRGIAKNIQYF
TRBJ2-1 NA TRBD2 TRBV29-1 TGCAGCGTTGATACTAGCGTTGTAGGTGAGCAGTTCTTC CSVDTSVVGEQFF
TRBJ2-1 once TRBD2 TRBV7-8 TGTGCCAGCAGCGTTACTAGCGGGGGGTACTCCTACAATGAGCAGTTCTTC CASSVTSGGYSYNEQFF
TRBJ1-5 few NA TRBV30 TGTGCCTGGAGCGGGGGGCGGCGAGGTCAGCCCCAGCATTTT CAWSGGRRGQPQHF
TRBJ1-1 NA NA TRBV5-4 TGTGCCAGCAGCCAGGAGGTGAACACTGAAGCTTTCTTT CASSQEVNTEAFF
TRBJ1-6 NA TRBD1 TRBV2 TGTGCCAGCAGTGCTCGGACAGGGGTGAATTCACCCCTCCACTTT CASSARTGVNSPLHF
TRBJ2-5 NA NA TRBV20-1 TGCAGTGCATTCCAGCAAGAGACCCAGTACTTC CSAFQQETQYF
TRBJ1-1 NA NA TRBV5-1 TGCGCCAGCAGCCCTGAGTCTGGGGCCTCGAACACTGAAGCTTTCTTT CASSPESGASNTEAFF
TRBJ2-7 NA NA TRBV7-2 TGTGCCAGCAGCAATGCGGGAGAGCAGTACTTC CASSNAGEQYF
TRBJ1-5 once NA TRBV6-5 TGTGCCAGCAGTTACTCGAGGTATCAGCCCCAGCATTTT CASSYSRYQPQHF
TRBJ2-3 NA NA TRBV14 TGTGCCAGCAGCCAAGACCTAGTTGCAGATACGCAGTATTTT CASSQDLVADTQYF
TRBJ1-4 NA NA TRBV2 TGTGCCAGCTTGAGACAGATCTCAACTAATGAAAAACTGTTTTTT CASLRQISTNEKLFF
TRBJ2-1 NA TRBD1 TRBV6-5 TGTGCCAGCAGCCGGCCGGGCCGACAGGGCGATGAGCAGTTCTTC CASSRPGRQGDEQFF
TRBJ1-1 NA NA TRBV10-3 TGTGCCATCAGTGAGCAGGGTCGAGGGAACACTGAAGCTTTCTTT CAISEQGRGNTEAFF
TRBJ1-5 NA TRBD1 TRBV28 TGTGCCAGCAGTTCTGCCACAGGGGGGAAACAGCCCCAGCATTTT CASSSATGGKQPQHF
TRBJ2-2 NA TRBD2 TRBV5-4 TGTGCCAGCAGCTCCGCGGGGGGGTGGGAGCTGTTTTTT CASSSAGGWELFF